This TCR beta chain was sequenced during a study of CD8+CD57+ T cells in acquired aplastic anemia. Looking at the study overall: An average of roughly 3 ug of DNA was obtained from sorted CD4+ and CD8+ cells.

General study results and limits: Patients and controls turned out to have around 29 CD8+ CDR3 sequences in common.

TCR beta VDJ combinations and CDR3 sequences were profiled from genomic DNA. In TCRdb, the reads were re-called with MiXCR into one record per CDR3 protein. Counted here are roughly 280,000 distinct CDR3 sequences, under 60% occurring once; the ten biggest clones make up 1% to 1.5%. This clonotype was counted many times. Its cognate antigen is unknown. Patients included in sequencing had previously demonstrated CD8+CD57+ cell expansion by flow cytometry. Each of the patients presented with severe acquired aplastic anemia. This CDR3 has 14 residues. The V end was cut by 1 base, the J end by 0 bases, with 6 bases between. Germline V gene sequence: CDR1 KGHSY, CDR2 FQNENV.

V is TRBV16 and J is TRBJ1-2; no clear D gene. Sample: sorted CD4+, CD8+, or CD8+CD57+ T cells (not recorded which) from PBMCs. The origin of this receptor is a human donor with aplastic anemia. In DNA form, the CDR3 reads TGTGCCAGCAGCCAATATACCGCTAACTATGGCTACACCTTC. This sequence encodes CASSQYTANYGYTF.